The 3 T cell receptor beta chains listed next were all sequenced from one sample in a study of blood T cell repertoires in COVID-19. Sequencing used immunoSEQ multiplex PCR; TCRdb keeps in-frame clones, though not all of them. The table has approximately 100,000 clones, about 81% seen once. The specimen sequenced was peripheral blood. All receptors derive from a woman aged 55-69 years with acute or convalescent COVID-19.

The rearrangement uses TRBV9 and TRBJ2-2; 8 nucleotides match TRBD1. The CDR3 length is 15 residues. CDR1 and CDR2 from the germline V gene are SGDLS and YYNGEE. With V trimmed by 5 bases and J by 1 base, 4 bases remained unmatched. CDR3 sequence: CASRPTGENTGELFF. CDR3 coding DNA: TGTGCCAGCAGACCGACAGGGGAGAACACCGGGGAGCTGTTTTTT.

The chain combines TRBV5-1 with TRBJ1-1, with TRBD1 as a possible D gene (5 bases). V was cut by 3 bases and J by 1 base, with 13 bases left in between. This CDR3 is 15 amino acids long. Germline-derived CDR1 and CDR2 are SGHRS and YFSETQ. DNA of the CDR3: TGCGCCAGCAGCTGGGGGGTGGGACCGAACACTGAAGCTTTCTTT. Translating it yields CASSWGVGPNTEAFF.

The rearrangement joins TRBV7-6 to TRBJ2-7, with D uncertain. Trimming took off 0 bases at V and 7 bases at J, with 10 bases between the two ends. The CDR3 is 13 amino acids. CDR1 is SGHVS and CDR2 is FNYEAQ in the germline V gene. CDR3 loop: CASSLADFQEQYF. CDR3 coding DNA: TGTGCCAGCAGCTTAGCCGACTTTCAAGAGCAGTACTTC.